The present TCR beta chain was sequenced within a study of T cell responses to AZD1222 COVID-19 vaccine. Notes on the study in general: After two AZD1222 doses, spike-specific TCR breadth and depth rose versus day 0. White British people made up most donors, females outnumbered males, and clonal diversity was possibly underestimated.

About this clone itself: As yet, its antigen is unknown.

The germline V and J ends were trimmed by 6 bases and 2 bases, with 14 bases remaining between them. The CDR3 totals 14 residues. The germline V gene has CDR1 LGHNT and CDR2 FRNRAP. Method: immunoSEQ multiplex PCR; TCRdb's copy keeps in-frame clones and lacks some. The table has 100,000 to 130,000 clones, roughly 87% seen once. Here the sequenced sample was peripheral blood, taken 28 days after the second AZD1222 dose. The chain combines TRBV12-5 with TRBJ2-7; the D gene could be TRBD1 or TRBD2 (5 bases each). The clonotype comes from an adult who received the AZD1222 COVID-19 vaccine. The CDR3 region is CASGTTGLPYEQYF. The CDR3, as DNA: TGTGCTAGTGGAACCACAGGACTTCCCTACGAGCAGTACTTC.